This T cell receptor beta chain was documented in a study of T cells in Graves' hyperthyroidism and ophthalmopathy. Ten or more counts support this clonotype. Its antigen is still unknown. Amplified TCR beta CDR3 regions came from RNA transcripts. The HTBI set primed first-round TCR CDR3 RT-PCR. MiXCR, run by TCRdb on the multiplex PCR reads, gives a single entry per CDR3 protein. Found here are hundreds of thousands of distinct CDR3 sequences, roughly 32% of them singletons; the top ten hold around 31%. Study observations and caveats: Blood shared most expanded thyroid clonotypes above 0.001.

Germline V lookup: CDR1 LNHDA, CDR2 SQIVND (reference sequence). This CDR3 contains 13 residues. The V end was cut by 6 bases, the J end by 0 bases, with 8 bases between. The sequenced material came from blood. The J gene is TRBJ1-1, the V gene TRBV19; no firm D call. This clonotype originated in a woman aged 40 to 50 with Graves' hyperthyroidism. The CDR3 here is CASSPFMNTEAFF. CDR3 DNA sequence: TGTGCCAGTAGCCCGTTCATGAACACTGAAGCTTTCTTT.